A selection of T cell receptor beta chains follows, all from one sample in a study of CD8 T cells in ankylosing spondylitis. A single record per CDR3 protein comes from TCRdb applying MiXCR to the 5' RACE reads. The sample lists about 250,000 distinct CDR3 sequences, 30% to 40% occurring once. Sequencing was performed on blood, either unsorted or a sorted T cell fraction (not recorded which). The origin of the receptors is a male donor with ankylosing spondylitis or in good health (not recorded which). Both conserved end residues are part of each CDR3. D genes are given only for firm matches. The size entry is marked missing in some rows and otherwise reads once, few, many or a size class.

>-|-|15|TRBJ2-1|TRBV7-8
TGTGCCAGCAGCTTAGGTGCCGGGAACGACAATGAGCAGTTCTTC
CASSLGAGNDNEQFF
>-|-|15|TRBJ2-2|TRBV20-1
TGCAGTGCTCCCCCATTGGGGCCGAACACCGGGGAGCTGTTTTTT
CSAPPLGPNTGELFF
>-|few|13|TRBJ2-2|TRBV5-1
TGCGCCAGCACAGGGACGAACGCCGGGGAGCTGTTTTTT
CASTGTNAGELFF
>-|-|17|TRBJ2-2|TRBV2
TGTGCCAGCACCCTGATGGCAGGGGCGCTGGTCACCGGGGAGCTGTTTTTT
CASTLMAGALVTGELFF
>-|-|12|TRBJ2-5|TRBV5-1
TGCGCCAGCAGCGCCAATTCAGAGACCCAGTACTTC
CASSANSETQYF
>-|-|15|TRBJ2-1|TRBV4-1
TGCGCCAGCAGCGGGGTGCCGGGGGTCGGTAATGAGCAGTTCTTC
CASSGVPGVGNEQFF
>-|few|12|TRBJ2-2|TRBV5-6
TGTGCCAGCAGCTTGCCGACCGGGGAGCTGTTTTTT
CASSLPTGELFF
>TRBD1|-|16|TRBJ1-1|TRBV28
TGTGCCAGCAGCACTAACAGGGGACTTCGGAACACTGAAGCTTTCTTT
CASSTNRGLRNTEAFF
>TRBD2|few|15|TRBJ2-5|TRBV29-1
TGCAGCGTTGCCCCGGTCGGCGGGGGAGGTGAGACCCAGTACTTC
CSVAPVGGGGETQYF
>-|once|15|TRBJ2-7|TRBV10-3
TGTGCCATCAGTGAGTCAGCCGTCAGGGTGGAAGAGCAGTACTTC
CAISESAVRVEEQYF
>-|-|15|TRBJ2-5|TRBV7-9
TGTGCCAGCAGCTTAGATGTGGGGGCCAGGGAGACCCAGTACTTC
CASSLDVGARETQYF
>TRBD1|few|13|TRBJ1-1|TRBV29-1
TGCAGCGTTGTTGCCAGGGGGTGGACTGAAGCTTTCTTT
CSVVARGWTEAFF
>-|few|14|TRBJ2-3|TRBV5-1
TGCGCCAGCAGCCCGGACTCGAGGGGGGATACGCAGTATTTT
CASSPDSRGDTQYF
>TRBD2|few|16|TRBJ2-1|TRBV10-1
TGCGCCAGCAGTGACCCGGGTAGCGGGGACCCTGATGGGCAGTTCTTC
CASSDPGSGDPDGQFF
>TRBD2|-|15|TRBJ2-7|TRBV4-2
TGTGCCAGCACCTACGGGACTAGCGGCTCCTACGAGCAGTACTTC
CASTYGTSGSYEQYF
>-|-|13|TRBJ1-1|TRBV29-1
TGCAGCGTTGCCCGGGGTATGAACACTGAAGCTTTCTTT
CSVARGMNTEAFF
>TRBD1|-|16|TRBJ2-5|TRBV12-3/TRBV12-4
TGTGCCAGCAGCCCGCCGGGACAGGGGACCCAAGAGACCCAGTACTTC
CASSPPGQGTQETQYF
>TRBD1|-|14|TRBJ2-7|TRBV5-5
TGTGCCAGCAGCTTAACCCGGGACAGATACGAGCAGTACTTC
CASSLTRDRYEQYF
>-|few|13|TRBJ1-5|TRBV6-1
TGTGCCAGCAGCCCCGGGCGCAATCAGCCCCAGCATTTT
CASSPGRNQPQHF
>-|-|14|TRBJ2-1|TRBV27
TGTGCCAGCAGTTTAAATGGGATCGGGAATGAGCAGTTCTTC
CASSLNGIGNEQFF
>TRBD1|few|16|TRBJ2-5|TRBV20-1
TGCAGTGCCCCGAACAGACCGGGACAGGGGAGGGAGACCCAGTACTTC
CSAPNRPGQGRETQYF
>-|-|14|TRBJ2-7|TRBV20-1
TGCAGTGCTAGAGATCGGGTGGCCGGGGGTGAGCAGTACTTC
CSARDRVAGGEQYF
>-|few|13|TRBJ2-3|TRBV9
TGTGCCAGCAGCGTCCGGTCCACAGATACGCAGTATTTT
CASSVRSTDTQYF
>-|-|15|TRBJ2-6|TRBV6-1
TGTGCCAGCAGCCAACAGTACTCTGGGGCCAACGTCCTGACTTTC
CASSQQYSGANVLTF
>TRBD1|-|15|TRBJ2-2|TRBV12-3/TRBV12-4
TGTGCCAGCAGTCCGCAGGGGGCGTTTACCGGGGAGCTGTTTTTT
CASSPQGAFTGELFF
>TRBD1|few|13|TRBJ2-7|TRBV20-1
TGCAGTGCCGGCCGGGACAGGACCTACGAGCAGTACTTC
CSAGRDRTYEQYF
>TRBD2|few|17|TRBJ2-3|TRBV29-1
TGCAGCGTTGAAGGACTAGCGGGGGTTACTAGCACAGATACGCAGTATTTT
CSVEGLAGVTSTDTQYF
>-|-|13|TRBJ2-7|TRBV20-1
TGCAGTGCTAGAGATACCAGGGGCCACGAGCAGTACTTC
CSARDTRGHEQYF
>-|-|14|TRBJ1-1|TRBV20-1
TGCAGTGCTAGGGAGGGCAGGGTGGACACTGAAGCTTTCTTT
CSAREGRVDTEAFF
>-|few|12|TRBJ1-4|TRBV27
TGTGCCAGCAGTTTAAGGGGGGCGAAACTGTTTTTT
CASSLRGAKLFF
>TRBD1|-|16|TRBJ1-2|TRBV2
TGTGCCAGCAGTGCCTGGACAGGTCTAGCTAACTATGGCTACACCTTC
CASSAWTGLANYGYTF
>TRBD2|few|15|TRBJ2-5|TRBV10-3
TGTGCCATCAGTGACAACGGGGGGGAGCAAGAGACCCAGTACTTC
CAISDNGGEQETQYF
>TRBD1|-|14|TRBJ1-1|TRBV6-1
TGTGCCAGCAGTGAACAGGGGGCTTTTGCTGAAGCTTTCTTT
CASSEQGAFAEAFF
>-|-|12|TRBJ2-7|TRBV20-1
TGCAGTGCCAATACAGGGCCCTACGAGCAGTACTTC
CSANTGPYEQYF
>TRBD1|few|18|TRBJ2-7|TRBV15
TGTGCCACTGGGGGCCCCAACCCGGACAGGGGGCGAACCTACGAGCAGTACTTC
CATGGPNPDRGRTYEQYF
>-|-|14|TRBJ2-5|TRBV5-1
TGCGCCAGCAGCCCCTCAGGGAAACAAGAGACCCAGTACTTC
CASSPSGKQETQYF
>TRBD1|few|14|TRBJ1-2|TRBV12-3/TRBV12-4
TGTGCCAGCAGTCCCGACAGGGGCTCCGGTGGCTACACCTTC
CASSPDRGSGGYTF
>TRBD1|-|15|TRBJ2-1|TRBV28
TGTGCCAGCAGTTTACTCTCGACAGGGGGCAATGAGCAGTTCTTC
CASSLLSTGGNEQFF
>-|few|13|TRBJ2-5|TRBV9
TGTGCCAGCAGCGTAGTCTGGGGGGAGACCCAGTACTTC
CASSVVWGETQYF